This entry concerns a single TCR beta chain. The sample comes from a study of OX40 agonist ivuxolimab in advanced cancers. Sequenced by immunoSEQ multiplex PCR; TCRdb stores in-frame clones only, minus some. The data show about 82,000 clones, roughly 90% seen once. The clonotype comes from an adult with an advanced solid tumor such as melanoma, head and neck, liver or kidney cancer. This material consisted of CD4+ or CD8+ T cells sorted from blood, taken in a trial of the OX40 agonist ivuxolimab.

CDR3: CASSSGQGAKEQYF. In DNA form, the CDR3 reads TGTGCCAGCAGCTCGGGACAGGGGGCGAAAGAGCAGTACTTC. The J gene is TRBJ2-7, the V gene TRBV7-9, with 12 bases lining up with TRBD1. V trimming: 4 bases; J trimming: 7 bases; junction bases outside the gene matches: 5. This CDR3 is 14 amino acids long. Germline V gene sequence: CDR1 SEHNR, CDR2 FQNEAQ (reference sequence).